This T cell receptor (beta chain) derives from a study of blood T cells in healthy people across ages. Points from the study as a whole: A roughly linear fall in TCR beta diversity per million T cells was seen with increasing age.

This CDR3 region has 14 residues. Germline V gives CDR1 SGDLS, CDR2 YYNGEE. PCR was performed a second time for about 7 to 11 cycles using a sample-barcoded 5' primer and a J-beta primer mix. TCRdb recomputed calls from the 5' RACE reads with MiXCR, one row per CDR3 protein. The repertoire has roughly 640,000 distinct CDR3 sequences, approximately 30% of them found once; the top ten carry 15% to 18%. Regarding this clonotype: Its cognate antigen is unknown. An end of the junction does not agree with germline; a read error may underlie this.

Ranging in age from about 6 to 95, the donors were healthy Caucasian individuals from Russia. The authors isolated at least 7 million PBMCs per sample. This rearrangement joins TRBV9 to TRBJ1-2; D ambiguous. This clonotype originated in a woman at least 80 years old in good health. The sequencing input was blood. The CDR3 DNA follows: TGTGCCGGCAGCTTCCGAGAGGTGGGCTATGGCTACACCTTC. It encodes CAGSFREVGYGYTF.